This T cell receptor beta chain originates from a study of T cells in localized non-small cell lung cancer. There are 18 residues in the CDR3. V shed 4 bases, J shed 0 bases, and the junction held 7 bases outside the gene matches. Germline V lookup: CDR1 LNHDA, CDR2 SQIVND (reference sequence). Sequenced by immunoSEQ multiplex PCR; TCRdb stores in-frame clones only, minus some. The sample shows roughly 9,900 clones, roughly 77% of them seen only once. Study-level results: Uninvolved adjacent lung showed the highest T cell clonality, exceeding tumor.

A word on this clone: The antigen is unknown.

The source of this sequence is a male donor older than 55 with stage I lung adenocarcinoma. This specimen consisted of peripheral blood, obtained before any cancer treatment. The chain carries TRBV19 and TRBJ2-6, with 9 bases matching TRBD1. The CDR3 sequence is CASSTTGGTGSGANVLTF. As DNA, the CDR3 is TGTGCCAGTAGTACAACAGGGGGCACAGGCTCTGGGGCCAACGTCCTGACTTTC.